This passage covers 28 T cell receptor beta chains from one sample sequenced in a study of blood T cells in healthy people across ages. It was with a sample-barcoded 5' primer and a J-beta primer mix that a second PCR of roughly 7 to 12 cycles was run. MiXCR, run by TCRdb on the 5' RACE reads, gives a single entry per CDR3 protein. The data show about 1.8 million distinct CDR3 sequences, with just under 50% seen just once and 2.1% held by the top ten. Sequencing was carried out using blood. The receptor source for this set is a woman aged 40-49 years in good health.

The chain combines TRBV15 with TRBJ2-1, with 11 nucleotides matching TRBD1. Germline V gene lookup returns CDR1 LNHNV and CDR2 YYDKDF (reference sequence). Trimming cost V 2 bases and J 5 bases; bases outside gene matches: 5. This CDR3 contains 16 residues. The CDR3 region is CATSRPRDRGNNEQFF. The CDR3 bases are TGTGCCACCAGCAGACCCCGGGACAGGGGGAACAATGAGCAGTTCTTC.

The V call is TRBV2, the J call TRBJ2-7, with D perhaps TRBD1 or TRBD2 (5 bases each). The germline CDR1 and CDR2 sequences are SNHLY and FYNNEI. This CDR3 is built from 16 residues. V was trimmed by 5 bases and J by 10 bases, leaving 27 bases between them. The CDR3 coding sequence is TGTGCCAGCAGTCCCGGGGACCTAGTCGGGCTGTCTACCCAGTACTTC. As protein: CASSPGDLVGLSTQYF.

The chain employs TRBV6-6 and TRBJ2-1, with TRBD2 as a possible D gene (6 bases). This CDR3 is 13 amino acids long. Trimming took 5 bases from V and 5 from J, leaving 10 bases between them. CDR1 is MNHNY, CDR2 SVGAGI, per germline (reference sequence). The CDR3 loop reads CASSSGFHNEQFF. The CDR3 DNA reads TGTGCCAGCAGTAGCGGGTTTCACAATGAGCAGTTCTTC.

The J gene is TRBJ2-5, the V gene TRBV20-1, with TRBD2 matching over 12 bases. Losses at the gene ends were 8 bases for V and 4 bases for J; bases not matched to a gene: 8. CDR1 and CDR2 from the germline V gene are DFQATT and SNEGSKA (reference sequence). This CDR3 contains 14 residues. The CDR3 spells CSSTSGGSLETQYF. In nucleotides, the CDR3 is TGCAGTTCGACTAGCGGGGGAAGCCTAGAGACCCAGTACTTC.

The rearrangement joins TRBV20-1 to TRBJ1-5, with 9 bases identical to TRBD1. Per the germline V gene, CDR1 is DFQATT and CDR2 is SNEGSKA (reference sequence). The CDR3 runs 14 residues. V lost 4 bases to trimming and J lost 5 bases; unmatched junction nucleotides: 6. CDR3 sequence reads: CSATKTGGDQPQHF. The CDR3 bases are TGCAGTGCTACAAAAACAGGGGGCGATCAGCCCCAGCATTTT.

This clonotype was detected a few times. CDR3 in amino acids: CASSSLSPLHF. The CDR3 nucleotides are TGTGCCAGCAGCAGTCTCTCACCCCTCCACTTT. V and J are TRBV28 and TRBJ1-6, with D unresolved. Trimming took off 6 bases at V and 10 bases at J, with 7 bases between the two ends. Germline CDR1 MDHEN, CDR2 SYDVKM. This CDR3 is built from 11 residues.

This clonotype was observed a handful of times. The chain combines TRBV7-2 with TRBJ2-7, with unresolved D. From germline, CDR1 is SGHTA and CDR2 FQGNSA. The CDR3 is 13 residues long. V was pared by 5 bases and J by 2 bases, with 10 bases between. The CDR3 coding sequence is TGTGCCAGCAGCGTAACAGAAGCCTACGAGCAGTACTTC. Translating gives CASSVTEAYEQYF. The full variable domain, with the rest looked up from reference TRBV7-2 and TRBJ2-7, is GAGVSQSPSNKVTEKGKDVELRCDPISGHTALYWYRQSLGQGLEFLIYFQGNSAPDKSGLPSDRFSAERTGGSVSTLTIQRTQQEDSAVYLCASSVTEAYEQYFGPGTRLTVT.

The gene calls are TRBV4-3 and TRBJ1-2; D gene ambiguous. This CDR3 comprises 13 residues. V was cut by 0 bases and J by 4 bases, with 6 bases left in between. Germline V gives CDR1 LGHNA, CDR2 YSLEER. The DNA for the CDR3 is TGCGCCAGCAGCCAAGAAGGCAGCTATGGCTACACCTTC. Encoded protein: CASSQEGSYGYTF.

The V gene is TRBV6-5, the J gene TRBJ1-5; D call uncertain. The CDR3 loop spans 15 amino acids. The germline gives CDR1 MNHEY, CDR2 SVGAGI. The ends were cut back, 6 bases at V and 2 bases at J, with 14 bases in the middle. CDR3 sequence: CASRIGPVGNQPQHF. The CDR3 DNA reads TGTGCCAGCAGGATAGGGCCGGTTGGCAATCAGCCCCAGCATTTT.

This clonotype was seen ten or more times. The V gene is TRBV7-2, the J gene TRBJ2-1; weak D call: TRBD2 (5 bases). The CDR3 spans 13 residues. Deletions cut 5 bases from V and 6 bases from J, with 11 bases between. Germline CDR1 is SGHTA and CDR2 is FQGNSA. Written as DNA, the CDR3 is TGTGCCAGCAGCCCAGGACTTTTCAATGAGCAGTTCTTC. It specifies CASSPGLFNEQFF.

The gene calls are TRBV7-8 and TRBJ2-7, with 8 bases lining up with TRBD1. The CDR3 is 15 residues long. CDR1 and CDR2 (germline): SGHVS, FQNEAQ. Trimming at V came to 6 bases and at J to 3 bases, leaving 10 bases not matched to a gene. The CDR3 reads CASSHGQGAFYEQYF. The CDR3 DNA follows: TGTGCCAGCAGTCATGGACAGGGTGCCTTCTACGAGCAGTACTTC.

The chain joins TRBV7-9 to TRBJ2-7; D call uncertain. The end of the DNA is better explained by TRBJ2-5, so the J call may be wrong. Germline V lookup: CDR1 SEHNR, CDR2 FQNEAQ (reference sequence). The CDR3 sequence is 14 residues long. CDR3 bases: TGTGCCAGCAGCGCAGCCCAGGAGCCCGAGACCCAGTACTTC. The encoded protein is CASSAAQEPETQYF.

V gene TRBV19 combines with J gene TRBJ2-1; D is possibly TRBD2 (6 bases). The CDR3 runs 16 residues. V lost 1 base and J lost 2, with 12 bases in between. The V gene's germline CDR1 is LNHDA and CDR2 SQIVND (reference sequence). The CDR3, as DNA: TGTGCCAGTAGTATAGTTGGGGGGTTCCCCTACAATGAGCAGTTCTTC. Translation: CASSIVGGFPYNEQFF.

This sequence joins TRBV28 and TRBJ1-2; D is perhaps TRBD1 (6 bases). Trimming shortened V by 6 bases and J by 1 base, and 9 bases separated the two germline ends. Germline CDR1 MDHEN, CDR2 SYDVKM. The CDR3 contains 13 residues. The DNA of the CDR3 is TGTGCCAGCAGGACAGGCGATAACTATGGCTACACCTTC. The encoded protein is CASRTGDNYGYTF.

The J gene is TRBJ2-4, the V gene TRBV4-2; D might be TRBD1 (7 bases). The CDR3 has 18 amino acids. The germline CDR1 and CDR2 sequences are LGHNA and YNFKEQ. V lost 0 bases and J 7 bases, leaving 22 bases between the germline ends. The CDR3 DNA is TGTGCCAGCAGCCAAGATCCCCGGGACAGACTAGTCAAGAACATTCAGTACTTC. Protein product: CASSQDPRDRLVKNIQYF.

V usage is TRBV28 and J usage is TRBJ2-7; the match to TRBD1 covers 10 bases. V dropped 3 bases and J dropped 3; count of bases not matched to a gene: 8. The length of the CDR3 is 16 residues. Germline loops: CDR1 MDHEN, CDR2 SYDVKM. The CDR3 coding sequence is TGTGCCAGCAGTTTTCAGGGACAGGGGACAAACTACGAGCAGTACTTC. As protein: CASSFQGQGTNYEQYF.

In DNA form, the CDR3 reads TGTGCCATCAGTGACGGTAGCGGGGGGAACTCCTACAATGAGCAGTTCTTC. Amino acids: CAISDGSGGNSYNEQFF. This chain links TRBV10-3 with TRBJ2-1; 10 bases are a match to TRBD2. The CDR3 contains 17 residues. The germline CDR1 and CDR2 sequences are ENHRY and SYGVKD. Trimming removed 3 bases from V and 0 bases from J; junction bases left unmatched: 5.

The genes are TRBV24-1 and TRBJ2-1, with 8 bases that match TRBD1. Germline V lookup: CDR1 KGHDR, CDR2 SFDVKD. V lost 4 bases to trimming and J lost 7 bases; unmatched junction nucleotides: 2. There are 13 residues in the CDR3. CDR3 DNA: TGTGCCACCAGTGAGACAGGGGTTAATGAGCAGTTCTTC. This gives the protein CATSETGVNEQFF.

CDR3 sequence: CASSQSPPETQYF. The CDR3 region has the DNA TGTGCCAGCAGCCAGAGCCCCCCGGAGACCCAGTACTTC. This chain connects TRBV3-1 to TRBJ2-5, with unresolved D. The CDR3 runs to 13 residues. Germline V CDR1 and CDR2: LGHDT, YNNKEL (reference sequence). With 3 bases removed from V and 5 bases from J, the gap between germline ends came to 10 bases.

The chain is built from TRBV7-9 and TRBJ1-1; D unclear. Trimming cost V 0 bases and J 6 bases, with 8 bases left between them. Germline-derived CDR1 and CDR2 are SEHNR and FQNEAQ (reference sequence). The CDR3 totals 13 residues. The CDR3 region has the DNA TGTGCCAGCAGCTTAGCAGGCCCCTCTGAAGCTTTCTTT. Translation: CASSLAGPSEAFF.

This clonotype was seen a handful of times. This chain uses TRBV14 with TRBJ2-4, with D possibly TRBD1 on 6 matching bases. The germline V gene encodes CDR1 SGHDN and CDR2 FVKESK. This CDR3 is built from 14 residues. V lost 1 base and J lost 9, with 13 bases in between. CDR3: CASSQVTGYGIQYF. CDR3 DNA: TGTGCCAGCAGCCAAGTCACAGGGTATGGCATTCAGTACTTC. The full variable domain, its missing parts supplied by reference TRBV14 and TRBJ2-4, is EAGVTQFPSHSVIEKGQTVTLRCDPISGHDNLYWYRRVMGKEIKFLLHFVKESKQDESGMPNNRFLAERTGGTYSTLKVQPAELEDSGVYFCASSQVTGYGIQYFGAGTRLSVL.

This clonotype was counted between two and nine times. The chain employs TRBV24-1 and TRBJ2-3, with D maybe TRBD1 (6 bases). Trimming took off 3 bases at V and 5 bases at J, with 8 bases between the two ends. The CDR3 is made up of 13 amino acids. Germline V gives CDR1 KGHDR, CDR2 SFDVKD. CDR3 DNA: TGTGCCACCAGTGATCCAGGGGTAGATACGCAGTATTTT. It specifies CATSDPGVDTQYF.

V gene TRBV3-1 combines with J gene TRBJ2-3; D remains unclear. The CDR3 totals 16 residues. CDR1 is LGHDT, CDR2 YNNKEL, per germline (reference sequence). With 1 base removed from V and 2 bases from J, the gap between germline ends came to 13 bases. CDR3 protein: CASSQGTALPTDTQYF. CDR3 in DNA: TGTGCCAGCAGCCAAGGGACGGCATTACCCACAGATACGCAGTATTTT.

The CDR3 is CASSPRADQPQHF. The CDR3 DNA follows: TGTGCCAGCAGTCCCCGCGCGGATCAGCCCCAGCATTTT. The chain is built from TRBV6-5 and TRBJ1-5; the D is unclear. V lost 5 bases and J lost 5, with 10 bases in between. The CDR3 length is 13 residues. Germline values: CDR1 MNHEY, CDR2 SVGAGI.

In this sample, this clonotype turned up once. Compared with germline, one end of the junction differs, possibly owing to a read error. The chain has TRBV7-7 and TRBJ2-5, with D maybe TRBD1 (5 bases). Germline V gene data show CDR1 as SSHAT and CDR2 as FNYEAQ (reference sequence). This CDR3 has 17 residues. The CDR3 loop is CASSLRSGPILQETQYF. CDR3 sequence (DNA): TGTGCTAGCAGCTTAAGGTCAGGGCCCATCCTCCAAGAGACCCAGTACTTC.

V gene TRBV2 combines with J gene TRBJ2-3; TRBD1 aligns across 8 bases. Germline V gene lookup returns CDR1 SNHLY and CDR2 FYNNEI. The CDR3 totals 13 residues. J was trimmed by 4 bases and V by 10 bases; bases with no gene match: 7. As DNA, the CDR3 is TGTGCCACTTCTTGGACAGGGCCAGATACGCAGTATTTT. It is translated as CATSWTGPDTQYF.

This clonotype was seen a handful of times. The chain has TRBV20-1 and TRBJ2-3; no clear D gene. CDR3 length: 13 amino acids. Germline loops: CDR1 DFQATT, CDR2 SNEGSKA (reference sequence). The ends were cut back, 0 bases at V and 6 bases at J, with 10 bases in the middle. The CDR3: CSAREGFEDTQYF. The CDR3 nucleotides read TGCAGTGCTAGAGAGGGCTTCGAGGATACGCAGTATTTT.

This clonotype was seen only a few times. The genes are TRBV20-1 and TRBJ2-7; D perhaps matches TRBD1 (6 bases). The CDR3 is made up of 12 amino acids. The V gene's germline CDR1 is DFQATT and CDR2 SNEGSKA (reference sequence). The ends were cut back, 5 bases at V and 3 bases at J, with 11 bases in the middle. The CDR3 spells CSAAPDSYEQYF. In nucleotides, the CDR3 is TGCAGTGCTGCCCCGGACAGCTACGAGCAGTACTTC.